The 31 T cell receptor beta chains given below trace back to one sample, sequenced in a study of blood T cell repertoires in COVID-19. Data came from immunoSEQ multiplex PCR; TCRdb stores just in-frame clones and leaves some out. The data contain a few hundred thousand clones, roughly nine tenths of them seen just once; the ten biggest clones take up 2% to 3%. Sequenced input: PBMCs or T cells enriched from blood (not recorded which). Receptor source: a young woman who had recovered from COVID-19.

The chain has TRBV15 and TRBJ1-2; maybe TRBD1 (6 bases). Germline loops: CDR1 LNHNV, CDR2 YYDKDF (reference sequence). The CDR3 runs to 13 residues. V was cut by 5 bases and J by 5 bases, with 12 bases left in between. The CDR3 here is CATSEGQGYGYTF. Written as DNA, the CDR3 is TGTGCCACCAGCGAAGGCCAGGGGTATGGCTACACCTTC.

V and J are TRBV5-4 and TRBJ2-7; TRBD1 is a possible D gene (6 bases). The CDR3 totals 15 residues. V was cut by 0 bases and J by 1 base, with 11 bases left in between. Germline CDR1 and CDR2: SGHNT and YYREEE (reference sequence). Written as DNA, the CDR3 is TGTGCCAGCAGCTTGGCGGCAGGGGATTCCTACGAGCAGTACTTC. It codes for CASSLAAGDSYEQYF.

This chain links TRBV11-2 with TRBJ2-5; 12 nucleotides align to TRBD2. Germline CDR1 is SGHAT and CDR2 is FQNNGV. The CDR3 covers 16 residues. Trimming at V came to 6 bases and at J to 5 bases, leaving 10 bases not matched to a gene. CDR3 nucleotide sequence: TGTGCCAGCAGTTCACCTAGCGGGGGGGCAATCGAGACCCAGTACTTC. Encoded protein: CASSSPSGGAIETQYF.

In this sample, this clone turned up once. V is TRBV4-1 and J is TRBJ1-2; 7 bases line up with TRBD1. J was trimmed by 8 bases and V by 4 bases; bases with no gene match: 13. Germline CDR1 reads MGHRA; CDR2 reads YSYEKL. There are 15 residues in the CDR3. Here the CDR3 reads CASSPTGRGSLGYTF. As DNA, the CDR3 is TGCGCCAGCAGCCCCACTGGCAGGGGGTCCCTAGGCTACACCTTC.

Here the CDR3 reads CASSQDRQGLGYTF. The DNA of the CDR3 is TGTGCCAGCAGCCAAGATAGACAGGGGCTTGGCTACACCTTC. The rearrangement joins TRBV3-1 (or the pseudogene TRBV3-2) to TRBJ1-2, with TRBD1 matching 8 bases. V gave up 0 bases and J gave up 7 bases; unmatched junction bases: 4. Germline CDR1 and CDR2: LGHDT and YNNKEL (reference sequence). This CDR3 comprises 14 residues.

The V gene is TRBV7-3, the J gene TRBJ2-3, with TRBD2 matching 12 bases. Germline V CDR1 and CDR2: SGHTA, FQGTGA. The CDR3 totals 18 residues. V lost 4 bases and J lost 5; bases outside the gene matches: 13. In nucleotides, the CDR3 is TGTGCCAGCAGCTCTCCTAGCGGGGGGGCCTTGATGGGAGATACGCAGTATTTT. Amino acid sequence: CASSSPSGGALMGDTQYF.

This clone was seen a few times. The genes are TRBV6-6 and TRBJ2-7; D not certain. CDR1 and CDR2 from the germline V gene are MNHNY and SVGAGI (reference sequence). The CDR3 has 15 amino acids. The ends were cut back, 2 bases at V and 0 bases at J, with 11 bases in the middle. The DNA for the CDR3 is TGTGCCAGCAGTTACATTTCTCGCGGCTCCTACGAGCAGTACTTC. Protein sequence: CASSYISRGSYEQYF.

The genes are TRBV10-2 and TRBJ1-3, with 8 bases that match TRBD1. CDR3 size: 16 residues. V shed 0 bases and J 4 bases; nucleotides not matched to a gene: 5. Germline-derived CDR1 and CDR2 are WSHSY and SAAADI. CDR3 region: CASSESGRGLGNTIYF. The CDR3 DNA reads as TGCGCCAGCAGTGAGTCTGGCAGGGGGCTCGGAAACACCATATATTTT.

V gene TRBV5-1 combines with J gene TRBJ2-5, with TRBD1 matching 10 bases. Looked up from germline, CDR1 is SGHRS and CDR2 is YFSETQ. CDR3 length: 16 residues. Trimming cost V 4 bases and J 5 bases; bases outside gene matches: 11. The DNA of the CDR3 is TGCGCCAGCAGCAACCGACAGGGGGCGCATAAGGAGACCCAGTACTTC. Its protein product is CASSNRQGAHKETQYF.

CDR3 loop: CASSLGTGVTDTQYF. The CDR3 DNA follows: TGTGCCAGCAGCTTAGGGACAGGGGTGACAGATACGCAGTATTTT. V gene TRBV13 combines with J gene TRBJ2-3, with 8 bases identical to TRBD1. Germline V gene lookup returns CDR1 PRHDT and CDR2 FYEKMQ (reference sequence). This CDR3 spans 15 amino acids. V was clipped by 0 bases and J by 3 bases; unmatched bases: 2.

This chain uses TRBV28 with TRBJ1-1; D gene ambiguous. Trimming removed 7 bases from V and 0 bases from J, with 3 bases in between. The CDR3 extends over 11 amino acids. CDR1 and CDR2 (germline): MDHEN, SYDVKM. CDR3 DNA: TGTGCCAGCAACATGAACACTGAAGCTTTCTTT. Its protein is CASNMNTEAFF.

In this sample, this clone turned up once. The chain recombines TRBV7-9 with TRBJ2-7; perhaps TRBD1 as D (5 bases). The CDR3 runs to 14 residues. CDR1 and CDR2 from the germline V gene are SEHNR and FQNEAQ (reference sequence). The ends were cut back, 5 bases at V and 2 bases at J, with 13 bases in the middle. In DNA form, the CDR3 reads TGTGCCAGCAGCCCCAGTGGGGCCCCCTACGAGCAGTACTTC. Residues: CASSPSGAPYEQYF.

The V call is TRBV5-1, the J call TRBJ2-2; maybe TRBD2 (6 bases). The length of the CDR3 is 14 residues. With 2 bases removed from V and 6 bases from J, the gap between germline ends came to 11 bases. Germline V gene sequence: CDR1 SGHRS, CDR2 YFSETQ. The CDR3 reads CASSFGGDAGELFF. As DNA, the CDR3 is TGCGCCAGCAGCTTTGGAGGGGATGCCGGGGAGCTGTTTTTT.

This chain joins TRBV10-2 and TRBJ2-5; 7 bases map to TRBD1. CDR3 length: 15 residues. Germline CDR1 and CDR2: WSHSY and SAAADI. The junction had 9 bases not matched to a gene; V was cut back by 3 bases and J by 5 bases. CDR3 amino acids: CASSEFRQGGETQYF. CDR3 nucleotides: TGCGCCAGCAGTGAATTTAGACAGGGCGGCGAGACCCAGTACTTC.

This clone was detected a few times. V gene TRBV27 combines with J gene TRBJ1-2; 8 bases are a match to TRBD1. Trimming removed 4 bases from V and 1 base from J; junction bases left unmatched: 11. Germline-derived CDR1 and CDR2 are MNHEY and SMNVEV (reference sequence). The CDR3 totals 17 residues. CDR3 sequence (DNA): TGTGCCAGCAGTTCTTCTGACAGGGGAAAATTTAACTATGGCTACACCTTC. Translating gives CASSSSDRGKFNYGYTF.

For the CDR3, the DNA is TGTGCCAGCAGTTTCCAGGGGGCGAATTCACCCCTCCACTTT. The encoded protein is CASSFQGANSPLHF. This rearrangement joins TRBV27 to TRBJ1-6; 8 bases line up with TRBD1. The germline gives CDR1 MNHEY, CDR2 SMNVEV (reference sequence). Trimming took 3 bases from V and 7 from J; bases not matched to a gene: 2. The CDR3 length is 14 residues.

The gene calls are TRBV28 and TRBJ2-2; 9 bases line up with TRBD1. The length of the CDR3 is 15 residues. Germline loops: CDR1 MDHEN, CDR2 SYDVKM. Losses at the gene ends were 6 bases for V and 3 bases for J; bases not matched to a gene: 5. Here the CDR3 reads CASRPGTGYTGELFF. DNA for the CDR3: TGTGCCAGCAGACCCGGGACAGGGTACACCGGGGAGCTGTTTTTT.

The rearrangement uses TRBV7-2 and TRBJ1-5, with TRBD1 matching 8 bases. V shed 5 bases, J shed 2 bases, and the junction held 2 bases outside the gene matches. The length of the CDR3 is 14 residues. Germline CDR1 is SGHTA and CDR2 is FQGNSA. Here the CDR3 DNA reads TGTGCCAGCAGCCCGACAGGGGGCAATCAGCCCCAGCATTTT. Its protein is CASSPTGGNQPQHF.

The chain recombines TRBV30 with TRBJ2-3; TRBD1 is a possible D gene (8 bases). This CDR3 has 14 amino acids. V gave up 2 bases and J gave up 5 bases, with 14 bases separating them. Germline V lookup: CDR1 GTSNPN, CDR2 SVGIG (reference sequence). The chain's CDR3 is CAWSHRGGVDTQYF. The CDR3 region has the DNA TGTGCCTGGAGTCACAGGGGGGGCGTAGATACGCAGTATTTT.

The V and J genes are TRBV5-6 and TRBJ1-1; TRBD1 might be the D (5 bases). Trimming cost V 2 bases and J 1 base, with 9 bases left between them. Germline CDR1 reads SGHDT; CDR2 reads YYEEEE. The CDR3 extends over 14 amino acids. This CDR3 is CASSFETENTEAFF. The CDR3 nucleotides read TGTGCCAGCAGCTTTGAGACAGAGAACACTGAAGCTTTCTTT. The full variable domain, its missing parts supplied by reference TRBV5-6 and TRBJ1-1, is DAGVTQSPTHLIKTRGQQVTLRCSPKSGHDTVSWYQQALGQGPQFIFQYYEEEERQRGNFPDRFSGHQFPNYSSELNVNALLLGDSALYLCASSFETENTEAFFGQGTRLTVV.

V is TRBV12-3 or TRBV12-4 and J is TRBJ1-1, with a possible D match to TRBD1 (5 bases). Trimming left V 8 bases short and J 5 bases short, with 15 bases between. The CDR3 contains 13 residues. DNA of the CDR3: TGTGCCAGCTCCTCCGGGGCGGGAACTGAAGCTTTCTTT. Translating gives CASSSGAGTEAFF.

The rearrangement links TRBV6-4 to TRBJ2-6; TRBD2 might be the D (6 bases). In germline, CDR1 is MRHNA, CDR2 SNTAGT. This CDR3 comprises 16 residues. V gave up 3 bases and J gave up 0 bases, with 9 bases separating them. The DNA of the CDR3 is TGTGCCAGCAGTGATTCAGCGGGCTCTGGGGCCAACGTCCTGACTTTC. Translation gives CASSDSAGSGANVLTF.

The CDR3 here is CASSPPRGTEAFF. The DNA for the CDR3 is TGTGCCAGCTCACCTCCACGGGGCACTGAAGCTTTCTTT. This chain uses TRBV18 with TRBJ1-1; D not certain. Germline-derived CDR1 and CDR2 are KGHSH and LQKENI. CDR3 length: 13 amino acids. V lost 3 bases and J lost 4, with 9 bases in between.

V is TRBV11-2 and J is TRBJ1-2; D gene uncertain. The CDR3 runs 12 residues. Trimming took 2 bases from V and 8 from J, leaving 9 bases between them. Germline CDR1 reads SGHAT; CDR2 reads FQNNGV. The chain's CDR3 is CASSLSGSGYTF. The CDR3 nucleotides are TGTGCCAGCAGCTTATCCGGGAGCGGCTACACCTTC.

This chain connects TRBV29-1 to TRBJ2-5; 10 positions agree with TRBD1. J gave up 5 bases and V 4 bases, and 19 bases lay outside the gene matches. CDR3 length: 18 amino acids. The germline gives CDR1 SQVTM, CDR2 ANQGSEA. CDR3 DNA sequence: TGCAGCGTTGGGTCCTATTCCGGGACAGGGGCCAGGGGGGAGACCCAGTACTTC. It codes for CSVGSYSGTGARGETQYF.

V and J are TRBV7-9 and TRBJ2-5; 10 bases align to TRBD2. The ends lost 5 bases at V and 0 bases at J; junction bases unmatched: 15. CDR1 is SEHNR, CDR2 FQNEAQ, per germline (reference sequence). The CDR3 spans 19 residues. CDR3 sequence (DNA): TGTGCCAGCAGCATCCGAACGGGACTAGCGACGAGCTACCAAGAGACCCAGTACTTC. Amino acid sequence: CASSIRTGLATSYQETQYF.

The V gene is TRBV6-4, the J gene TRBJ1-1; maybe TRBD1 (5 bases). Germline loops: CDR1 MRHNA, CDR2 SNTAGT. V dropped 9 bases and J dropped 4 bases, with 15 bases sitting between them. This CDR3 has 13 amino acids. The CDR3 loop reads CARLGGVATEAFF. As DNA, the CDR3 is TGTGCCAGACTTGGGGGGGTGGCCACTGAAGCTTTCTTT.

The V call is TRBV30, the J call TRBJ1-6, with D possibly matching TRBD1 (6 bases). Trimming left V 5 bases short and J 9 bases short, with 14 bases between. This CDR3 comprises 13 residues. In germline, CDR1 is GTSNPN, CDR2 SVGIG (reference sequence). The CDR3 nucleotides read TGTGCCTGGGTGAGGACAGCCGGTTCACCCCTCCACTTT. Residues: CAWVRTAGSPLHF. Full variable domain (outside the CDR3, taken from reference TRBV30 and TRBJ1-6): SQTIHQWPATLVQPVGSPLSLECTVEGTSNPNLYWYRQAAGRGLQLLFYSVGIGQISSEVPQNLSASRPQDRQFILSSKKLLLSDSGFYLCAWVRTAGSPLHFGNGTRLTVT.

The gene calls are TRBV18 and TRBJ1-5, with 10 bases that match TRBD1. The V segment lost 3 bases and the J segment 5 bases; nucleotides outside the gene matches: 7. Germline V gene data show CDR1 as KGHSH and CDR2 as LQKENI. The CDR3 length is 16 residues. Here the CDR3 reads CASSPAVGTGDQPQHF. CDR3 DNA: TGTGCCAGCTCACCCGCAGTTGGGACAGGGGATCAGCCCCAGCATTTT.

This chain connects TRBV5-8 to TRBJ1-1; 8 bases align to TRBD1. The CDR3 runs to 18 residues. After removal of 0 bases from V and 3 bases from J, the junction contained 13 bases not matched to a gene. Germline V gene lookup returns CDR1 SGHTS and CDR2 YDEGEE. The chain's CDR3 is CASSLGDRLFGGDTEAFF. CDR3 DNA sequence: TGTGCCAGCAGCTTGGGGGACAGGCTTTTTGGAGGGGACACTGAAGCTTTCTTT.

The chain joins TRBV10-3 to TRBJ2-3, with 7 bases matching TRBD1. The trim removed 6 bases at V and 2 bases at J, leaving 5 bases unmatched. The CDR3 contains 14 residues. Germline lookup yields CDR1 ENHRY and CDR2 SYGVKD. The CDR3 reads CAISWDSTTDTQYF. The CDR3 DNA is TGTGCCATCAGCTGGGACAGCACCACAGATACGCAGTATTTT.